These T cell receptor beta chains were read from a single sample in a study of T cell changes during pregnancy in multiple sclerosis. Generated by immunoSEQ multiplex PCR, the TCRdb table keeps only in-frame clones and is missing some. The sample has 30,000 to 50,000 clones, approximately 90% seen once; the top ten hold around 0.5%. The material sequenced was CD4+ T cells from peripheral blood mononuclear cells, taken in the first trimester of pregnancy. The receptor set was obtained from a female donor in good health, enrolled as a control in a pregnancy study. CDR3s include the opening cysteine and the closing phenylalanine or tryptophan. The order of the fields is V gene, clone size, D gene, J gene, CDR3 protein, CDR3 DNA. D genes are given only for firm matches. Some rows mark clone size as missing; the rest say once, few, many or name a class of expanded clone.

TRBV29-1,-,-,TRBJ2-3,CSVLQSGGTDTQYF,TGCAGCGTTCTACAGAGCGGAGGGACAGATACGCAGTATTTT
TRBV7-2,few,-,TRBJ2-1,CASSSTGDRYNEQFF,TGTGCCAGCAGCTCGACAGGTGATCGATACAATGAGCAGTTCTTC
TRBV18,-,TRBD1,TRBJ1-3,CASSQGQAGNTIYF,TGTGCCAGCTCACAGGGACAGGCTGGAAACACCATATATTTT
TRBV4-3,-,-,TRBJ1-2,CASSQDTLGGAYYGYTF,TGCGCCAGCAGCCAAGATACGTTGGGTGGGGCTTACTATGGCTACACCTTC
TRBV9,-,TRBD1,TRBJ1-1,CASSPRQGATEAAFF,TGTGCCAGCAGCCCCCGGCAGGGGGCCACTGAGGCAGCTTTCTTT
TRBV29-1,-,-,TRBJ1-1,CSAAGQMYTEAFF,TGCAGCGCAGCCGGACAGATGTACACTGAAGCTTTCTTT
TRBV7-9,-,TRBD1,TRBJ1-1,CASSLVGQGGRAEAFF,TGTGCCAGCAGCTTAGTCGGACAGGGCGGGAGGGCTGAAGCTTTCTTT
TRBV7-8,-,TRBD2,TRBJ2-1,CASSPYRSGDGFF,TGTGCCAGCAGCCCCTACAGGAGCGGGGATGGGTTCTTC
TRBV6-1,-,TRBD1,TRBJ1-2,CASSEGTGLYGYTF,TGTGCCAGCAGTGAAGGGACAGGGCTCTATGGCTACACCTTC
TRBV2,-,TRBD1,TRBJ2-5,CAGALTGGNQETQYF,TGTGCCGGGGCGCTGACAGGGGGGAACCAAGAGACCCAGTACTTC
TRBV13,-,TRBD2,TRBJ2-3,CASSLGGLETDTQYF,TGTGCCAGCAGCTTAGGGGGACTAGAAACAGATACGCAGTATTTT
TRBV9,-,TRBD1,TRBJ1-3,CASSVVGTATSGNTIYF,TGTGCCAGCAGCGTAGTTGGGACAGCGACCTCTGGAAACACCATATATTTT
TRBV4-3,medium-sized,-,TRBJ1-3,CASSQRGGLHSGNTIYF,TGCGCCAGCAGCCAACGAGGAGGGTTGCACTCTGGAAACACCATATATTTT
TRBV9,few,-,TRBJ1-5,CASSVEGQDHQPQHF,TGTGCCAGCAGCGTAGAGGGGCAGGACCATCAGCCCCAGCATTTT
TRBV5-1,-,-,TRBJ2-7,CASSFEGLSYEQYF,TGCGCCAGCAGCTTCGAGGGCTTGTCCTACGAGCAGTACTTC
TRBV9,-,-,TRBJ2-7,CASSDDHPARDTYEQYF,TGTGCCAGCAGCGACGACCATCCTGCCAGGGACACCTACGAGCAGTACTTC